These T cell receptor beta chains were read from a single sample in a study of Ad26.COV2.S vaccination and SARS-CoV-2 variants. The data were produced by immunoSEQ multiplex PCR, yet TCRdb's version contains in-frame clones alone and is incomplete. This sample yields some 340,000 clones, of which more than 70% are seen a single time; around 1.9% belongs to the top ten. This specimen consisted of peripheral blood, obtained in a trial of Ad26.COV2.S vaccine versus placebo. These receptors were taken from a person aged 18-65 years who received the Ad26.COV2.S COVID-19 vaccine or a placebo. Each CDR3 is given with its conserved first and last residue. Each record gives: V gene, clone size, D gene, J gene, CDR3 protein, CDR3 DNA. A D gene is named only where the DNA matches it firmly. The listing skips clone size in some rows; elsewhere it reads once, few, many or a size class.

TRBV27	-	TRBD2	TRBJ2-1	CASSFLASGGRGYNEQFF	TGTGCCAGCAGTTTTCTTGCTAGCGGGGGCCGCGGGTACAATGAGCAGTTCTTC
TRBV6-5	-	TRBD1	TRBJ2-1	CASSRDRENEQFF	TGTGCCAGCAGTCGGGACAGGGAGAATGAGCAGTTCTTC
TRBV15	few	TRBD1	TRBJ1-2	CATSRDQGTGRLTNGYTF	TGTGCCACCAGCAGAGATCAGGGGACAGGGCGTCTCACCAATGGCTACACCTTC
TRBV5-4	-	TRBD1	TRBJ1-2	CASSFGQGFYGYTF	TGTGCCAGCAGCTTCGGACAGGGTTTCTATGGCTACACCTTC
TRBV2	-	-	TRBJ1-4	CASSRWGTTNEKLFF	TGTGCCAGCAGCCGTTGGGGGACAACTAATGAAAAACTGTTTTTT
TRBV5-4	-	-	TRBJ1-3	CASSLGVQTSGNTIYF	TGTGCCAGCAGCTTGGGGGTACAAACCTCTGGAAACACCATATATTTT
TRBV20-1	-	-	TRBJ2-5	CSARGGGPQYF	TGCAGTGCTAGAGGGGGTGGGCCCCAGTACTTC
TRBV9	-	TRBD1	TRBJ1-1	CASSVGDRLGTEAFF	TGTGCCAGCAGCGTCGGGGACAGGCTGGGGACTGAAGCTTTCTTT
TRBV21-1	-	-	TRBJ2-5	CASSKKLGDRETQYF	TGTGCCAGCAGCAAAAAACTGGGGGATCGGGAGACCCAGTACTTC
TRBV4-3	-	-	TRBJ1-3	CASSQDHSLGNTIYF	TGCGCCAGCAGCCAAGATCACTCGCTGGGAAACACCATATATTTT
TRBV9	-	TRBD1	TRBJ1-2	CASSPRQGGYTF	TGTGCCAGCAGCCCTAGACAGGGCGGCTACACCTTC
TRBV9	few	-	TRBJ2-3	CASSATSGLDTQYF	TGTGCCAGCAGCGCCACTTCAGGTTTAGATACGCAGTATTTT
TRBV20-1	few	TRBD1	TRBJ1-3	CSASSGGNGNTIYF	TGCAGTGCTAGTTCAGGGGGCAATGGAAACACCATATATTTT
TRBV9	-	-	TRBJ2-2	CASSVEGEITGELFF	TGTGCCAGCAGCGTAGAAGGGGAAATCACCGGGGAGCTGTTTTTT
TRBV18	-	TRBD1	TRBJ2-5	CASSRGWTGVETQYF	TGTGCCAGCTCACGCGGTTGGACAGGAGTAGAGACCCAGTACTTC
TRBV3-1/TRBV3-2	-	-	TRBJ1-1	CASRSTAEAFF	TGTGCCAGCAGATCAACAGCTGAAGCTTTCTTT
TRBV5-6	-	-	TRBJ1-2	CASSLGVLGDGYTF	TGTGCCAGCAGCTTGGGGGTGCTGGGAGATGGCTACACCTTC
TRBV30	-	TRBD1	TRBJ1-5	CAWSWGTGGGQPQHF	TGTGCCTGGAGTTGGGGGACAGGGGGAGGTCAGCCCCAGCATTTT
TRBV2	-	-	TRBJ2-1	CASSESGSLPTIF	TGTGCCAGCAGTGAAAGCGGTAGTCTCCCGACGATCTTC
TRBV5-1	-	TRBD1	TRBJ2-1	CASSSSGTGYNEQFF	TGCGCCAGCAGCTCGTCCGGGACAGGGTACAATGAGCAGTTCTTC
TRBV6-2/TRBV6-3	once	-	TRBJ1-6	CASSYRQDSPLHF	TGTGCCAGCAGTTACAGACAAGATTCACCCCTCCACTTT
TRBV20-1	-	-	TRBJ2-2	CSASRGAKELFF	TGCAGTGCTAGTAGAGGGGCGAAGGAGCTGTTTTTT
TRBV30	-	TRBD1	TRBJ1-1	CAWSLTGTGNTEAFF	TGTGCCTGGAGCCTAACCGGGACAGGGAACACTGAAGCTTTCTTT
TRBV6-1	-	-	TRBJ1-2	CASSEDSAYGYTF	TGTGCCAGCAGTGAGGACAGTGCGTATGGCTACACCTTC
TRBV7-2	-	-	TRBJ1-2	CASSGPSGFYGYTF	TGTGCCAGCAGCGGGCCGTCGGGGTTCTATGGCTACACCTTC
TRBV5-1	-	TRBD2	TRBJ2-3	CASSMASGRTDTQYF	TGCGCCAGCAGCATGGCTAGCGGACGCACAGATACGCAGTATTTT
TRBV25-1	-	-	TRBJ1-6	CASAQGWSSPLHF	TGTGCCAGCGCCCAGGGTTGGAGTTCACCCCTCCACTTT
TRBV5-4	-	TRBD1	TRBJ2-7	CASSSGQGRGEQYF	TGTGCCAGCAGCTCGGGACAGGGTAGAGGCGAGCAGTACTTC
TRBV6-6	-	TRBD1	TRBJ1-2	CASSYSHQGDHGYTF	TGTGCCAGCAGCTACTCTCACCAGGGGGACCATGGCTACACCTTC
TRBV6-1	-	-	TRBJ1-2	CASSESSLGYTF	TGTGCCAGCAGTGAATCTTCTCTTGGCTACACCTTC
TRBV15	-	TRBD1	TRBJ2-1	CATSRTGGLGTDEQFF	TGTGCCACCAGCAGGACAGGGGGTTTGGGTACAGATGAGCAGTTCTTC
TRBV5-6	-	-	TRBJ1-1	CASRNRNTEAFF	TGTGCCAGCAGGAATCGGAACACTGAAGCTTTCTTT
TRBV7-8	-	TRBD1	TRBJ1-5	CASSLDPGTGGVQPQHF	TGTGCCAGCAGCTTAGATCCCGGGACAGGGGGCGTCCAGCCCCAGCATTTT
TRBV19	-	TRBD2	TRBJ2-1	CASSTGTSVNEQFF	TGTGCCAGTAGTACCGGGACTAGCGTGAATGAGCAGTTCTTC
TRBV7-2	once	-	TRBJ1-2	CASSQTRDTRDYTF	TGTGCCAGCAGCCAAACTCGGGATACCCGGGACTACACCTTC
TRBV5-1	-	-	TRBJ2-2	CASSLGARGNTGELFF	TGCGCCAGCAGCTTGGGCGCCCGGGGGAACACCGGGGAGCTGTTTTTT
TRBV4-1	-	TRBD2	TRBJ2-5	CASSQGSTSGRGETQYF	TGCGCCAGCAGCCAAGGGTCGACTAGCGGGCGTGGGGAGACCCAGTACTTC
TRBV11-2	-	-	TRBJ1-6	CASSLDGSPLHF	TGTGCCAGCAGCTTAGATGGGTCACCCCTCCACTTT
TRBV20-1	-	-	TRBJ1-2	CSAQWGGGYTF	TGCAGTGCCCAGTGGGGGGGAGGCTACACCTTC
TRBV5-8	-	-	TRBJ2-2	CASRHRGRNTGELFF	TGTGCCAGCAGGCACCGGGGCCGAAACACCGGGGAGCTGTTTTTT
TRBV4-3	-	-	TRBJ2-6	CASSQDPSGANVLTF	TGCGCCAGCAGCCAAGACCCCTCTGGGGCCAACGTCCTGACTTTC
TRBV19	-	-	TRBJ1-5	CASSPVGRLIQPQHF	TGTGCCAGTAGTCCCGTAGGGAGGTTGATTCAGCCCCAGCATTTT
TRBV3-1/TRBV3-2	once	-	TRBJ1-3	CASSQGGVGNTIYF	TGTGCCAGCAGCCAAGGTGGGGTCGGAAACACCATATATTTT
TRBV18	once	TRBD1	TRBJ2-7	CASSPGTELEQYF	TGTGCCAGCTCTCCCGGGACAGAACTCGAGCAGTACTTC
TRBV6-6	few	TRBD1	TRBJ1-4	CASGSQGAGKLFF	TGTGCCAGCGGATCCCAGGGGGCAGGAAAACTGTTTTTT
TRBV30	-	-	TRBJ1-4	CAWRNVAAEKLFF	TGTGCCTGGAGGAATGTCGCCGCTGAAAAACTGTTTTTT
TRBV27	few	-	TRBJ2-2	CASSPDSQPTGELFF	TGTGCCAGCAGCCCGGACAGCCAACCCACCGGGGAGCTGTTTTTT
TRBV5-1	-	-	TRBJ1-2	CASSLVGINYGYTF	TGCGCCAGCAGCTTAGTGGGGATTAACTATGGCTACACCTTC